This T cell receptor beta chain appears in the sequencing data of a study of PD-1 blockade in classical Hodgkin lymphoma. Study information: Patients in the cohort were put on intravenous nivolumab, 3 mg/kg every 2 weeks. Broader study findings: Among the patients, those starting nivolumab under 1 year after ASCT were excluded. Those achieving complete response showed baseline diversity like newly diagnosed patients.

Some clones are missing from TCRdb's copy, which holds only in-frame ones; the method was immunoSEQ multiplex PCR. The repertoire consists of 50,000 to 75,000 clones, with 80% to 90% occurring once and the leading ten covering 15%. On this clone: The antigen is not known.

With 3 bases removed from V and 2 bases from J, the gap between germline ends came to 11 bases. CDR3 length: 14 residues. Germline V gives CDR1 SEHNR, CDR2 FQNEAQ (reference sequence). In every patient, relapse followed autologous stem cell transplantation, while exposure to brentuximab vedotin differed. Progressive disease, partial response or complete response was each patient's best response. The chain carries TRBV7-9 and TRBJ2-7; maybe TRBD1 (6 bases). The source is a human donor with classical Hodgkin lymphoma. Material: peripheral blood mononuclear cells (PBMCs), obtained at baseline. CDR3 coding DNA: TGTGCCAGCAGCTTGGGGGACAAAGCCTACGAGCAGTACTTC. Protein: CASSLGDKAYEQYF.